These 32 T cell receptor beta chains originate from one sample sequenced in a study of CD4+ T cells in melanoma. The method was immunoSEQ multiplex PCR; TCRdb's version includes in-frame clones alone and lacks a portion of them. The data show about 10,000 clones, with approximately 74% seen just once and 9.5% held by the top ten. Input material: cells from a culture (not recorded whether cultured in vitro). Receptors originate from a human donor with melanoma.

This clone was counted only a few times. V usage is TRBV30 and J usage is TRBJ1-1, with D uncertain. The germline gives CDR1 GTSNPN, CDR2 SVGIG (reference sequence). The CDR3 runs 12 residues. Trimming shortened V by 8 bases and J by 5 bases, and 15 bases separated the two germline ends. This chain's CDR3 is CAGGRGLTEAFF. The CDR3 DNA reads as TGTGCCGGAGGGCGAGGATTGACTGAAGCTTTCTTT.

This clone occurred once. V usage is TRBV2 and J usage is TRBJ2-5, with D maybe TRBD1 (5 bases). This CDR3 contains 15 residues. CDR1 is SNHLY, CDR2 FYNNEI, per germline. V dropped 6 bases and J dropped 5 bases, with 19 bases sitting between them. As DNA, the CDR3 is TGTGCCAGCAGCCCCTGGGGCTCCTCCGGGGAGACCCAGTACTTC. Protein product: CASSPWGSSGETQYF.

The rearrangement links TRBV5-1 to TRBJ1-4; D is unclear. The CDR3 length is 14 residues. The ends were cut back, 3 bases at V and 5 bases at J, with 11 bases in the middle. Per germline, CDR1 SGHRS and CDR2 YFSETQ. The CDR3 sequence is CASSSEDPNEKLFF. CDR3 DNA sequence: TGCGCCAGCAGCTCCGAGGACCCGAATGAAAAACTGTTTTTT.

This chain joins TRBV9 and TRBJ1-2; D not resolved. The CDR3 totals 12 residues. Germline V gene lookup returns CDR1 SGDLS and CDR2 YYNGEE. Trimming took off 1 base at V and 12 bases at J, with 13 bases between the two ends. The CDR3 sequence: CASSVLTPGHTF. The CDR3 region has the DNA TGTGCCAGCAGCGTATTGACCCCGGGTCACACCTTC.

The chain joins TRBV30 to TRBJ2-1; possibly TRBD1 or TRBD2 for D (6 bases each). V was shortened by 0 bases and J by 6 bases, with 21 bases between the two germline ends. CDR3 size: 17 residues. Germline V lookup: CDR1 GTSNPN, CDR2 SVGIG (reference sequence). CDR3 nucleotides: TGTGCCTGGAGTGTCCGCCGGTGGGGGCCGGGGGTCAATGAGCAGTTCTTC. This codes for CAWSVRRWGPGVNEQFF.

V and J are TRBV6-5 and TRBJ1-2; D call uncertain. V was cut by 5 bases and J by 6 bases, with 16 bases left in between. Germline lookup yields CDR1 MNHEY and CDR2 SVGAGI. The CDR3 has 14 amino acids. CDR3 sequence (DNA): TGTGCCAGCAGTCTTCGGGAGACAATGCATGGCTACACCTTC. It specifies CASSLRETMHGYTF.

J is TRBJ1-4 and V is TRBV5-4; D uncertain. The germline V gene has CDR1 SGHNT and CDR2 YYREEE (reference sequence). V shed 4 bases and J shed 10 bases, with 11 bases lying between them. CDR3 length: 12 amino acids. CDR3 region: CASSPDSGKLFF. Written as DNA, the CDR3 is TGTGCCAGCAGCCCGGATTCTGGAAAACTGTTTTTT.

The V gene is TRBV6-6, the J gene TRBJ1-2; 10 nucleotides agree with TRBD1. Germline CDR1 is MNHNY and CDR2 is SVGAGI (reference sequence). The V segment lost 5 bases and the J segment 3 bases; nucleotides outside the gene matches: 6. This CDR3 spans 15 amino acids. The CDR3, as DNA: TGTGCCAGCAGTGGGACAGGGGATCCGGACTATGGCTACACCTTC. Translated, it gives CASSGTGDPDYGYTF.

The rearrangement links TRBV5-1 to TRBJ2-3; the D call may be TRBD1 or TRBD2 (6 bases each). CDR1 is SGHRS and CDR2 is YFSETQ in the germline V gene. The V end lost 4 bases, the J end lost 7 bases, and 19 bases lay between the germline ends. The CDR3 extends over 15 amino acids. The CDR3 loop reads CASSQVGGPTYTQYF. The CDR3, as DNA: TGCGCCAGCAGCCAAGTGGGGGGCCCCACGTATACGCAGTATTTT.

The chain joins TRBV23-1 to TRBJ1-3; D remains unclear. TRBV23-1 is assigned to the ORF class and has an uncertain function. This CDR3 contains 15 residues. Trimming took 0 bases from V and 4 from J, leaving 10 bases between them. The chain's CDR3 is CASSQSGGRGNTIYF. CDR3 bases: TGCGCCAGCAGTCAATCGGGCGGGAGAGGAAACACCATATATTTT.

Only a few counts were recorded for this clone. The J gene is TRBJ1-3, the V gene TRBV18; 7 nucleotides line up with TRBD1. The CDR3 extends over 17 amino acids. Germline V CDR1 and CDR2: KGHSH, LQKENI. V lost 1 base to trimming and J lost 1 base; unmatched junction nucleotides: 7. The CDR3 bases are TGTGCCAGCTCACCACAAACAGGGGTAATGTCTGGAAACACCATATATTTT. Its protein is CASSPQTGVMSGNTIYF. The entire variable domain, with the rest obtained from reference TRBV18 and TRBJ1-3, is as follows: NAGVMQNPRHLVRRRGQEARLRCSPMKGHSHVYWYRQLPEEGLKFMVYLQKENIIDESGMPKERFSAEFPKEGPSILRIQQVVRGDSAAYFCASSPQTGVMSGNTIYFGEGSWLTVV.

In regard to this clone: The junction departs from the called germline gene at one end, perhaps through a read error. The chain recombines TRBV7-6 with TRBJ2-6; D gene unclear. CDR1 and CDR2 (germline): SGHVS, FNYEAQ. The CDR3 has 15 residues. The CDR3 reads CASSPNSAGANVLTF. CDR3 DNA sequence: TGTGCTAGCAGTCCAAATTCTGCTGGGGCCAACGTCCTGACTTTC.

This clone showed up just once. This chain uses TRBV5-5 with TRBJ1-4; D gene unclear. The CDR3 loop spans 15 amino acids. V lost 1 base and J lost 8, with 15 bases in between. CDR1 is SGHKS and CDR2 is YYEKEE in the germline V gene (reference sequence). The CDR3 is CASSLSTSDGEKLFF. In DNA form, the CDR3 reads TGTGCCAGCAGCTTGAGTACGAGCGACGGAGAAAAACTGTTTTTT.

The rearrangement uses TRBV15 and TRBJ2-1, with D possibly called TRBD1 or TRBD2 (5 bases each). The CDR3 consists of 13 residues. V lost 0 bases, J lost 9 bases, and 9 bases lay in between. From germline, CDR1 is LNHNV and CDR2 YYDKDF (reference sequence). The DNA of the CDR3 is TGTGCCACCAGCAGAGATATGGGGGTTGAGCAGTTCTTC. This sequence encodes CATSRDMGVEQFF.

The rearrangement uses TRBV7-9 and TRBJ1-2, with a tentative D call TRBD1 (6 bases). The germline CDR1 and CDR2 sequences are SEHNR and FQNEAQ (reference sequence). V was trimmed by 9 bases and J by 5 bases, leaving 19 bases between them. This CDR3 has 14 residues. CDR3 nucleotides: TGTGCCAGTAAGAACCGGGACATCGGTTATGGCTACACCTTC. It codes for CASKNRDIGYGYTF.

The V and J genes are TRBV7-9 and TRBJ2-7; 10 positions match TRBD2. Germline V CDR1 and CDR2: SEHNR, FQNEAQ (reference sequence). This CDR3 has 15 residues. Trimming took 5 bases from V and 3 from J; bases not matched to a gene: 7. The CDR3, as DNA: TGTGCCAGCAGCCTCCGGGCTAGCGGGGGCTACGAGCAGTACTTC. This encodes CASSLRASGGYEQYF.

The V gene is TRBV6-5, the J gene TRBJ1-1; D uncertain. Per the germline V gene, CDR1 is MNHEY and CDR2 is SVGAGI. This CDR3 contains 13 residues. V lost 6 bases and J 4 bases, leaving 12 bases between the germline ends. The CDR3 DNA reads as TGTGCCAGCAGGTTTACGAGGACCACTGAAGCTTTCTTT. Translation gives CASRFTRTTEAFF.

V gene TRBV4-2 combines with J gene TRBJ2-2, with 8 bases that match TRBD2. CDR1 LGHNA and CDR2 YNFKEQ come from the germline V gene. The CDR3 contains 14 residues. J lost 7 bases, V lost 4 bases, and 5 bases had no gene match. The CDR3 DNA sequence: TGTGCCAGCAGCCTTGGACTAGCCGACGGGGAGCTGTTTTTT. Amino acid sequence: CASSLGLADGELFF.

The CDR3 region is CAWRGEKLFF. CDR3 DNA sequence: TGTGCCTGGAGGGGTGAAAAACTGTTTTTT. The J gene is TRBJ1-4, the V gene TRBV30; D gene unclear. V was trimmed by 3 bases and J by 7 bases, leaving 3 bases between them. CDR3 length: 10 amino acids. Looked up from germline, CDR1 is GTSNPN and CDR2 is SVGIG (reference sequence).

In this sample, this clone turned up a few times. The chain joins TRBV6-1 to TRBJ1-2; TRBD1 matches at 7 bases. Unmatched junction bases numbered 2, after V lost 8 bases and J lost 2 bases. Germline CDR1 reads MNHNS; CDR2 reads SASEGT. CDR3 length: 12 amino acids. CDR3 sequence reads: CASEQGNYGYTF. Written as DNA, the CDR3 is TGTGCCAGCGAACAGGGGAACTATGGCTACACCTTC.

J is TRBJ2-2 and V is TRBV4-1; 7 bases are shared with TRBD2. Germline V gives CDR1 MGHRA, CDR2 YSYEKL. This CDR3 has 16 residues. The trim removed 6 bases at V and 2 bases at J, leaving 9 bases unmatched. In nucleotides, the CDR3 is TGCGCCAGCAGACCAAGGGGACTACCTAACACCGGGGAGCTGTTTTTT. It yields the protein CASRPRGLPNTGELFF.

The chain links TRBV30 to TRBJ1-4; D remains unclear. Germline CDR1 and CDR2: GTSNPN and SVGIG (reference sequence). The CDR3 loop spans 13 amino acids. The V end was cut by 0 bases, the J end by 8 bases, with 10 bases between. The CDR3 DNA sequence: TGTGCCTGGAGTGTACGAGGTTCGGAAAAACTGTTTTTT. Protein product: CAWSVRGSEKLFF.

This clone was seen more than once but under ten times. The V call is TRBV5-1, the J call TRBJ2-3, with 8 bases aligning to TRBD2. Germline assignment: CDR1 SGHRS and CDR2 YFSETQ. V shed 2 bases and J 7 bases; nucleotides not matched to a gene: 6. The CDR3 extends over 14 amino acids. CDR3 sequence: CASSFRRGVYTQYF. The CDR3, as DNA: TGCGCCAGCAGCTTCCGGCGGGGGGTGTATACGCAGTATTTT.

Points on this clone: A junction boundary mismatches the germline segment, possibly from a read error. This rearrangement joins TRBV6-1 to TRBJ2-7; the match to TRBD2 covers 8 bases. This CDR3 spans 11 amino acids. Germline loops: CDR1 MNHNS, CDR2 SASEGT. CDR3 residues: CASIQWPGGEF. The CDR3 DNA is TGTGCCAGCATACAGTGGCCCGGGGGGGAATTC.

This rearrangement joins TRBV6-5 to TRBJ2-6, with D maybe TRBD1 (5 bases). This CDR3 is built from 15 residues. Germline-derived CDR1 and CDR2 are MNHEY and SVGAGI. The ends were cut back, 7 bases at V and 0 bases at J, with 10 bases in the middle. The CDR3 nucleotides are TGTGCCAGCAAAGGGGCCAGCTCTGGGGCCAACGTCCTGACTTTC. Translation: CASKGASSGANVLTF.

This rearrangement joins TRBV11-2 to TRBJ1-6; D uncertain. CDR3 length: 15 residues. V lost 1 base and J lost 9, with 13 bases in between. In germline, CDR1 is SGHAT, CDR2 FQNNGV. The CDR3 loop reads CASSLGTPAPSPLHF. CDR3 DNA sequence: TGTGCCAGCAGCTTAGGGACGCCGGCCCCTTCACCCCTCCACTTT.

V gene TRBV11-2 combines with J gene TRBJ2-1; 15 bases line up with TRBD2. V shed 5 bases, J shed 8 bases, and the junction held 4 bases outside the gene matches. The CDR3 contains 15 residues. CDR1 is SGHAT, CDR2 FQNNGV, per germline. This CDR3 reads CASSRTSGGVYEQFF. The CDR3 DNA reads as TGTGCCAGCAGCCGGACTAGCGGGGGGGTTTATGAGCAGTTCTTC.

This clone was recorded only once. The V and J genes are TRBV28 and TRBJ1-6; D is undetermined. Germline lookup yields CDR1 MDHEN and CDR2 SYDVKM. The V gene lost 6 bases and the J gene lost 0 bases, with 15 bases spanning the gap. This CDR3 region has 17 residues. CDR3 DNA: TGTGCCAGCAGGTCGGACGGAGCCCTCTCCTATAATTCACCCCTCCACTTT. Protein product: CASRSDGALSYNSPLHF.

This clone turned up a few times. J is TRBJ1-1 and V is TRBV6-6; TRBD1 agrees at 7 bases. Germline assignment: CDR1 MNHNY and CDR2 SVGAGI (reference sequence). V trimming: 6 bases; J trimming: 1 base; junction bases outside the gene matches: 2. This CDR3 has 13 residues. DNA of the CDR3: TGTGCCAGCAGCAGACAGGGGAACACTGAAGCTTTCTTT. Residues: CASSRQGNTEAFF.

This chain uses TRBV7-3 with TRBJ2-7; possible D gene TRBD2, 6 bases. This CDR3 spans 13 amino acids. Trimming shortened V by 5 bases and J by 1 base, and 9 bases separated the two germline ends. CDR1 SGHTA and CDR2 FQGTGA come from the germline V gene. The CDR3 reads CASSPRGSYEQYF. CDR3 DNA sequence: TGTGCCAGCAGCCCCCGGGGGTCCTACGAGCAGTACTTC.

As DNA, the CDR3 is TGTGCCAGCAGCGAGGGACAGGGGCATGGCTACACCTTC. It is translated as CASSEGQGHGYTF. This chain connects TRBV5-4 to TRBJ1-2, with 10 nucleotides matching TRBD1. Trimming cost V 4 bases and J 6 bases; bases outside gene matches: 3. Germline V gene sequence: CDR1 SGHNT, CDR2 YYREEE (reference sequence). The CDR3 extends over 13 amino acids.

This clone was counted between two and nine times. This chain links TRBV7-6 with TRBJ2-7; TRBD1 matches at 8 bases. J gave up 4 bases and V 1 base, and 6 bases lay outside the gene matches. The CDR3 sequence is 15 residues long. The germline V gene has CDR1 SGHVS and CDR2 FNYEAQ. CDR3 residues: CASSLGAGGAYEQYF. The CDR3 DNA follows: TGTGCCAGCAGCTTAGGGGCAGGGGGCGCGTACGAGCAGTACTTC. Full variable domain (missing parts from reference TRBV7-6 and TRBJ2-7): GAGVSQSPRYKVTKRGQDVALRCDPISGHVSLYWYRQALGQGPEFLTYFNYEAQQDKSGLPNDRFSAERPEGSISTLTIQRTEQRDSAMYRCASSLGAGGAYEQYFGPGTRLTVT.